This is a list of T cell receptor beta chains from one sample in a study of human T cells and chemical hapten exposure. TCRdb analysed the RACE reads with MiXCR anew, one entry per CDR3 protein. Among some 94,000 distinct CDR3 sequences listed, under 15% were seen once. The starting material was whole blood, obtained in connection with sensitization to the hapten diphenylcyclopropenone (DPC). All receptors derive from a middle-aged woman with alopecia areata. Some clones in this sample may be carry-over from other donors' samples. Both conserved end residues are trimmed from each CDR3. The listing skips clone size in some rows; elsewhere it reads once, few, many or a size class.

v_gene	abundance	len	j_gene	CDR3aa
TRBV9	many	13	TRBJ2-1	ASSAHPRGGDEQF
TRBV28	many	11	TRBJ2-5	ASSLGLKETQY
TRBV10-3	.	11	TRBJ2-1	AISESVGAEQF
TRBV19	.	11	TRBJ2-6	ATARSGANVLT
TRBV14	few	17	TRBJ1-1	ASSPSKRAALLGNTEAF
TRBV7-3	many	15	TRBJ2-3	ASSLYPTSGSTDTQY
TRBV9	many	11	TRBJ2-2	ASSVLGAGELF
TRBV28	.	14	TRBJ2-7	ASSPANPGQIYEQY
TRBV4-3	.	11	TRBJ1-1	ASSQDRRTEAF
TRBV7-6	few	12	TRBJ1-4	ASSSRDRREKLF
TRBV18	.	13	TRBJ2-7	ASSPPAGGSYEQY
TRBV4-3	.	11	TRBJ1-1	ASSQETGAEAF
TRBV20-1	.	10	TRBJ2-5	SARTDQETQY
TRBV21-1	many	15	TRBJ2-1	ASSNPATSGPYNEQF
TRBV20-1	few	12	TRBJ2-3	SASRAGSGDTQY
TRBV7-2	.	14	TRBJ2-1	ASSSLGLAGAGEQF
TRBV7-9	few	13	TRBJ1-2	ASSSRTDLIYGYT
TRBV11-2	.	12	TRBJ2-5	ASSLVLAGGDQY
TRBV29-1	few	10	TRBJ2-5	SAGGAVETQY
TRBV27	.	12	TRBJ2-2	ASSRPPNTGELF
TRBV19	few	14	TRBJ2-1	ASSIDQQPAYNEQF
TRBV7-3	few	14	TRBJ2-2	ASSLNGPGGTGELF
TRBV9	.	12	TRBJ2-3	ASSGRSSTDTQY
TRBV18	.	14	TRBJ2-3	ASSPQDGTSGDTQY
TRBV7-9	few	13	TRBJ2-1	ASSTPGSSYNEQF
TRBV28	.	13	TRBJ1-2	ASSRRGQGAQGYT
TRBV6-4	few	13	TRBJ2-1	ASSDVVGPYNEQF
TRBV19	few	10	TRBJ2-5	ASSMTVETQY
TRBV6-2/TRBV6-3	few	14	TRBJ1-5	ASSPPPLDMIQPQH
TRBV7-2	.	13	TRBJ1-3	ASSLAGSTGNTIY
TRBV29-1	many	13	TRBJ2-5	SVSGPSSGEETQY
TRBV6-5	.	9	TRBJ1-3	ASSSEATIY
TRBV4-3	few	13	TRBJ1-1	ASSTGQGTSTEAF
TRBV10-3	.	13	TRBJ1-2	AISEGRQRTYGYT
TRBV7-9	many	12	TRBJ2-1	ASSLTQGENEQF
TRBV28	.	15	TRBJ1-1	ASRPPPGMRLNTEAF
TRBV5-4	.	12	TRBJ2-3	ASSLRDGSDTQY
TRBV3-1	few	14	TRBJ2-3	ASSPMTSGIPDTQY
TRBV7-9	.	14	TRBJ1-1	ASSTSTVSRDTEAF
TRBV29-1	.	11	TRBJ2-3	SGDRVGTDTQY
TRBV7-9	few	12	TRBJ1-1	ASSLGTANTEAF
TRBV6-5	few	13	TRBJ2-7	ASSKAGILSYEQY
TRBV4-1	.	13	TRBJ2-1	ASSLATRSYNEQF
TRBV7-2	few	13	TRBJ2-7	ASSLAASVGYEQY
TRBV3-1	few	13	TRBJ2-5	ASSRTGDKGETQY
TRBV3-1	.	12	TRBJ2-7	ASSPSGGAYEQY
TRBV3-1	few	18	TRBJ1-4	ASSQKSGTPTISTNEKLF
TRBV6-6	few	13	TRBJ2-2	ASSPQGSSTGELF
TRBV5-1	few	12	TRBJ2-7	ASSRDSRTYEQY
TRBV7-3	few	13	TRBJ2-3	ASSLIDGSTDTQY
TRBV20-1	few	12	TRBJ1-1	SARFLAANTEAF
TRBV27	few	14	TRBJ2-6	ASSSPQGPGANVLT
TRBV2	.	12	TRBJ2-3	ASKGGPTTDTQY
TRBV20-1	many	14	TRBJ1-2	SARRDASRRNYGYT
TRBV29-1	many	10	TRBJ2-7	SAGEVPNEQY
TRBV28	many	15	TRBJ2-2	ASSLFGLADNTGELF
TRBV28	few	12	TRBJ1-5	ASSFPERNQPQH
TRBV7-3	.	14	TRBJ2-1	ASSLAASGSGNEQF